The 23 T cell receptor beta chains given below trace back to one sample, sequenced in a study of breast tumors, draining lymph nodes, adjacent tissues. TCRdb used MiXCR to reprocess the multiplex PCR reads, holding one entry per CDR3 protein. The sample lists about 15,000 distinct CDR3 sequences; 45% were seen once. The sequenced sample consisted of tumor-adjacent breast tissue. These receptors were collected from a female donor with breast cancer. Some clones in this sample may be carry-over from other donors' samples.

This clonotype was recorded many times. A clone one base away is much larger, so this may be a read error. The V and J genes are TRBV20-1 and TRBJ1-5; D not resolved. V was pared by 3 bases and J by 9 bases, with 18 bases between. CDR3 length: 14 amino acids. Per the germline V gene, CDR1 is DFQATT and CDR2 is SNEGSKA (reference sequence). DNA of the CDR3: TGCAGTGCTAGCCCCGGATCTGGGTGGCCGCCCCAGCATTTT. Translated: CSASPGSGWPPQHF.

This clonotype appeared many times. The chain combines TRBV15 with TRBJ2-4, with TRBD2 as a possible D gene (6 bases). This CDR3 comprises 19 residues. Trimming took 0 bases from V and 0 from J, leaving 18 bases between them. Per the germline V gene, CDR1 is LNHNV and CDR2 is YYDKDF (reference sequence). This chain's CDR3 is CATSRDVGFSGTAKNIQYF. In DNA, the CDR3 is TGTGCCACCAGCAGAGATGTGGGGTTTAGCGGTACAGCCAAAAACATTCAGTACTTC.

This rearrangement joins TRBV6-4 to TRBJ2-3; 7 bases are shared with TRBD2. V was pared by 8 bases and J by 5 bases, with 13 bases of the junction left unmatched. In germline, CDR1 is MRHNA, CDR2 SNTAGT. This CDR3 spans 15 amino acids. CDR3 bases: TGTGCCAGCCGTAGGACGGCGGGAGCAGAAGATACGCAGTATTTT. The encoded protein is CASRRTAGAEDTQYF.

This chain joins TRBV5-4 and TRBJ1-1, with 7 bases that match TRBD1. The CDR3 contains 16 residues. The V and J ends lost 0 bases and 3 bases, in that order; junction bases with no gene match: 8. CDR1 and CDR2 from the germline V gene are SGHNT and YYREEE (reference sequence). The CDR3 DNA sequence: TGTGCCAGCAGCTTGGAAGCCACAGGGGTGGACACTGAAGCTTTCTTT. Its translation: CASSLEATGVDTEAFF. The full variable domain, in which reference TRBV5-4 and TRBJ1-1 provide the parts outside the CDR3, is ETGVTQSPTHLIKTRGQQVTLRCSSQSGHNTVSWYQQALGQGPQFIFQYYREEENGRGNFPPRFSGLQFPNYSSELNVNALELDDSALYLCASSLEATGVDTEAFFGQGTRLTVV.

This clonotype was observed many times. J is TRBJ2-2 and V is TRBV30; D not resolved. V shed 3 bases and J shed 7 bases, with 18 bases lying between them. The CDR3 loop spans 15 amino acids. Per the germline V gene, CDR1 is GTSNPN and CDR2 is SVGIG (reference sequence). CDR3 nucleotides: TGTGCCTGGAGGTTCTCAGCCCTAGGGATCGGGGAGCTGTTTTTT. Amino acid sequence: CAWRFSALGIGELFF. Based on the CDR3 plus reference TRBV30 and TRBJ2-2, the full variable domain is SQTIHQWPATLVQPVGSPLSLECTVEGTSNPNLYWYRQAAGRGLQLLFYSVGIGQISSEVPQNLSASRPQDRQFILSSKKLLLSDSGFYLCAWRFSALGIGELFFGEGSRLTVL.

The J gene is TRBJ1-5, the V gene TRBV19, with TRBD1 matching 9 bases. Germline loops: CDR1 LNHDA, CDR2 SQIVND (reference sequence). The CDR3 is 15 amino acids. With 5 bases clipped from V and 3 bases from J, the junction kept 5 bases outside the gene matches. The CDR3 protein is CASSPRDRANQPQHF. The CDR3 coding sequence is TGTGCCAGTAGTCCCCGGGACAGGGCCAATCAGCCCCAGCATTTT.

This clonotype was found once. The rearrangement joins TRBV29-1 to TRBJ1-3; D uncertain. Germline values: CDR1 SQVTM, CDR2 ANQGSEA. The ends were cut back, 4 bases at V and 2 bases at J, with 9 bases in the middle. CDR3 length: 13 residues. CDR3 DNA: TGCAGCGTTGGCCAAGGAACTGGAAACACCATATATTTT. It encodes CSVGQGTGNTIYF.

This clonotype is judged medium-sized. The junction differs from germline at one of its ends, possibly a read error. The chain joins TRBV6-2 or TRBV6-3 to TRBJ2-1; D not resolved. This CDR3 is 14 amino acids long. The V gene's germline CDR1 is MNHEY and CDR2 SVGEGT. The CDR3 sequence: CASSDSDRVHEQFF. The CDR3, as DNA: TGTGCCAGCAGTGACTCCGATAGGGTCCATGAGCAGTTCTTC.

This clonotype was counted at least ten times. One base away lies a much larger clone, so this may be a sequencing read error. This chain joins TRBV20-1 and TRBJ2-1, with 7 bases that match TRBD2. The CDR3 is 17 amino acids. With 0 bases clipped from V and 5 bases from J, the junction kept 13 bases outside the gene matches. Germline assignment: CDR1 DFQATT and CDR2 SNEGSKA (reference sequence). CDR3 coding DNA: TGCAGTGCTAGAGATCGCTTCAGCGGGGCGACCCACAATGAGCAGTTCTTC. This translates into CSARDRFSGATHNEQFF.

This clonotype was counted between two and nine times. The CDR3 protein is CATSGPTDPYGYTF. The CDR3, as DNA: TGTGCCACCAGTGGACCTACCGACCCCTATGGCTACACCTTC. The gene calls are TRBV24-1 and TRBJ1-2; D ambiguous. CDR1 is KGHDR, CDR2 SFDVKD, per germline. The CDR3 spans 14 residues. Trimming pared 5 bases from V and 4 bases from J, leaving 13 bases between.

This clonotype was observed a few times. A read error may produce the germline difference seen at one junction end. The rearrangement links TRBV29-1 to TRBJ2-1; no clear D. The CDR3 consists of 12 residues. The germline gives CDR1 SQVTM, CDR2 ANQGSEA. The DNA for the CDR3 is TGCAGCGTTGGTAGCTCCAACAATGAGCAGTTCTTC. It yields the protein CSVGSSNNEQFF.

The gene calls are TRBV6-5 and TRBJ2-3; TRBD1 matches at 10 bases. Germline V gene data show CDR1 as MNHEY and CDR2 as SVGAGI. This CDR3 is built from 15 residues. J was trimmed by 6 bases and V by 5 bases; bases with no gene match: 8. The CDR3 sequence is CASSHLTGGSDTQYF. CDR3 bases: TGTGCCAGCAGTCACTTGACAGGGGGCTCGGATACGCAGTATTTT.

This clonotype is medium-sized (0.01 to 0.1%) within its sample. The chain recombines TRBV12-3 or TRBV12-4 with TRBJ2-6; D may be TRBD1 or TRBD2 (5 bases each). CDR3 length equals 14 residues. V was clipped by 3 bases and J by 3 bases, with 6 bases between them. The CDR3 loop is CASSFGGGANVLTF. The CDR3 bases are TGTGCCAGCAGTTTTGGGGGTGGGGCCAACGTCCTGACTTTC.

The chain carries TRBV5-5 and TRBJ1-6, with TRBD1 as a possible D gene (5 bases). This CDR3 region has 12 residues. In germline, CDR1 is SGHKS, CDR2 YYEKEE (reference sequence). The V gene lost 0 bases and the J gene lost 13 bases, with 8 bases spanning the gap. The CDR3 DNA follows: TGTGCCAGCAGCTTGGTAGGGGAGCCCCTCCACTTT. Its translation: CASSLVGEPLHF.

This clonotype rates as medium-sized. The chain uses TRBV24-1 and TRBJ1-2; the match to TRBD1 covers 10 bases. The junction had 3 bases not matched to a gene; V was cut back by 7 bases and J by 5 bases. This CDR3 comprises 13 residues. CDR1 and CDR2 from the germline V gene are KGHDR and SFDVKD. The CDR3 bases are TGTGCCACCAGCGACAGGGGGCGGTATGGCTACACCTTC. Translation gives CATSDRGRYGYTF.

This clonotype rates as medium-sized. This chain connects TRBV30 to TRBJ1-6, with D hard to call. Germline CDR1 GTSNPN, CDR2 SVGIG (reference sequence). Between the trimmed V and J ends, which lost 2 bases and 11 bases, there was a span of 7 bases. The CDR3 is 11 residues long. CDR3 nucleotide sequence: TGTGCCTGGAGTCGAGGTACACCCCTCCACTTT. As protein: CAWSRGTPLHF.

The gene calls are TRBV27 and TRBJ1-1; D not certain. The germline V gene encodes CDR1 MNHEY and CDR2 SMNVEV (reference sequence). V lost 5 bases, J lost 1 base, and 14 bases lay in between. The CDR3 is 15 residues long. CDR3 nucleotide sequence: TGTGCCAGCAGTATTGGCAGACTACAGAACACTGAAGCTTTCTTT. Translating gives CASSIGRLQNTEAFF.

This clonotype was counted a single time. This chain uses TRBV5-1 with TRBJ2-1; the match to TRBD1 covers 8 bases. Germline CDR1 is SGHRS and CDR2 is YFSETQ. With V trimmed by 4 bases and J by 4 bases, 7 bases remained unmatched. The CDR3 length is 15 residues. The CDR3 DNA follows: TGCGCCAGCAGCGACGACGGACAGGGTTACAATGAGCAGTTCTTC. Protein sequence: CASSDDGQGYNEQFF.

This clonotype came up many times. The chain uses TRBV5-8 and TRBJ1-4; D call uncertain. There are 15 residues in the CDR3. V was trimmed by 4 bases and J by 0 bases, leaving 10 bases between them. In germline, CDR1 is SGHTS, CDR2 YDEGEE. The CDR3 DNA reads TGTGCCAGCAGCCCCCTGACAACAACTAATGAAAAACTGTTTTTT. Translating it yields CASSPLTTTNEKLFF.

The CDR3 DNA is TGCAGCGCAACAGGGGCTAATTCCTACGAGCAGTACTTC. It translates to CSATGANSYEQYF. The V gene is TRBV29-1, the J gene TRBJ2-7, with 7 bases identical to TRBD1. Germline V gene lookup returns CDR1 SQVTM and CDR2 ANQGSEA. The CDR3 consists of 13 residues. With V trimmed by 7 bases and J by 1 base, 7 bases remained unmatched.

The rearrangement uses TRBV6-5 and TRBJ2-1, with a weak D call TRBD1 (5 bases). This CDR3 comprises 15 residues. Germline CDR1 MNHEY, CDR2 SVGAGI. Trimming cost V 4 bases and J 1 base, with 11 bases left between them. The DNA for the CDR3 is TGTGCCAGCAGTTCGTCGGCAGGGTCCTACAATGAGCAGTTCTTC. It yields the protein CASSSSAGSYNEQFF.

The V call is TRBV20-1, the J call TRBJ2-7; 16 bases align to TRBD2. Germline V gives CDR1 DFQATT, CDR2 SNEGSKA (reference sequence). The CDR3 has 16 residues. V gave up 2 bases and J gave up 4 bases; unmatched junction bases: 5. The CDR3 loop is CSARPGLAGGLYEQYF. For the CDR3, the DNA is TGCAGTGCTAGACCGGGACTAGCGGGAGGGCTATACGAGCAGTACTTC.

This clonotype is categorized as medium-sized. The genes are TRBV2 and TRBJ1-4, with 9 nucleotides matching TRBD1. V was pared by 10 bases and J by 8 bases, with 14 bases of the junction left unmatched. CDR1 is SNHLY and CDR2 is FYNNEI in the germline V gene. This CDR3 is 15 amino acids long. The CDR3 sequence: CATLSPGQGIEKLFF. The CDR3 DNA reads as TGTGCCACTCTTTCTCCGGGACAGGGAATCGAAAAACTGTTTTTT.